These T cell receptor beta chains were read from a single sample in a study of PD-L1 blockade in urothelial cancer. The repertoire was sequenced with immunoSEQ multiplex PCR; TCRdb's copy has only in-frame clones and lacks some. This table holds about 47,000 clones, 80% found once. The sequencing used PBMCs, collected around atezolizumab (anti-PD-L1) treatment. All receptors derive from a man in his 60s with urothelial cancer. Both conserved end residues are part of each CDR3. A D gene is named only where the DNA matches it firmly. Only some rows state a clone size, as once, few, many or a class for expanded clones.

abundance: -
d_gene: -
v_gene: TRBV5-1
j_gene: TRBJ1-4
CDR3nt: TGCGCCAGCAGCTTGGGAGGGATAGGAGGGGATGAAAAACTGTTTTTT
CDR3aa: CASSLGGIGGDEKLFF

abundance: -
d_gene: -
v_gene: TRBV14
j_gene: TRBJ1-2
CDR3nt: TGTGCCAGCAGCCTTACAGGCACCGATGGCTACACCTTC
CDR3aa: CASSLTGTDGYTF

abundance: -
d_gene: TRBD2
v_gene: TRBV2
j_gene: TRBJ2-5
CDR3nt: TGTGCCAGCAGTGTATGGAGCGGGAGTGCGGAGACCCAGTACTTC
CDR3aa: CASSVWSGSAETQYF

abundance: -
d_gene: TRBD2
v_gene: TRBV5-6
j_gene: TRBJ2-7
CDR3nt: TGTGCCAGCAGCCAGCAGGGACTAGCGCTATACGAGCAGTACTTC
CDR3aa: CASSQQGLALYEQYF

abundance: -
d_gene: TRBD1
v_gene: TRBV4-3
j_gene: TRBJ2-6
CDR3nt: TGCGCCAGCAGCCAAGATGCGGCAGGGGGTCCATGGGGGGCCAACGTCCTGACTTTC
CDR3aa: CASSQDAAGGPWGANVLTF

abundance: -
d_gene: TRBD1
v_gene: TRBV10-3
j_gene: TRBJ1-2
CDR3nt: TGTGCCATCAGTGACCAGGGGGCCGGTGGCTACACCTTC
CDR3aa: CAISDQGAGGYTF

abundance: few
d_gene: TRBD2
v_gene: TRBV28
j_gene: TRBJ2-1
CDR3nt: TGTGCCACCACTCTAGCGGGATTAGGCAATGAGCAGTTCTTC
CDR3aa: CATTLAGLGNEQFF

abundance: once
d_gene: -
v_gene: TRBV7-2
j_gene: TRBJ2-5
CDR3nt: TGTGCCAGCAGCTTATTCCCAGGAGAGACCCAGTACTTC
CDR3aa: CASSLFPGETQYF

abundance: -
d_gene: TRBD2
v_gene: TRBV18
j_gene: TRBJ2-7
CDR3nt: TGTGCCAGCTCACGGACACCCGGGACTAGCGGGCGCTCTTACGAGCAGTACTTC
CDR3aa: CASSRTPGTSGRSYEQYF

abundance: once
d_gene: TRBD1
v_gene: TRBV2
j_gene: TRBJ1-5
CDR3nt: TGTGCCAGCAGTAGGAGGGCAGGGGGCCTTCAGCCCCAGCATTTT
CDR3aa: CASSRRAGGLQPQHF

abundance: -
d_gene: -
v_gene: TRBV6-1
j_gene: TRBJ2-2
CDR3nt: TGTGCCAGCATAATAAGCGGCAACACCGGGGAGCTGTTTTTT
CDR3aa: CASIISGNTGELFF

abundance: once
d_gene: TRBD1
v_gene: TRBV4-3
j_gene: TRBJ2-3
CDR3nt: TGCGCCAGCAGCCAAGAGGGTCAGGGGGCATCAGATACGCAGTATTTT
CDR3aa: CASSQEGQGASDTQYF

abundance: -
d_gene: TRBD2
v_gene: TRBV5-1
j_gene: TRBJ2-1
CDR3nt: TGCGCCAGCAGCTTGGCCGGGACTAGCGGGAGGTACAATGAGCAGTTCTTC
CDR3aa: CASSLAGTSGRYNEQFF

abundance: -
d_gene: -
v_gene: TRBV28
j_gene: TRBJ1-5
CDR3nt: TGTGCCAGCAGTTTCCGACAGATGGGCAATCAGCCCCAGCATTTT
CDR3aa: CASSFRQMGNQPQHF

abundance: -
d_gene: TRBD2
v_gene: TRBV5-1
j_gene: TRBJ2-2
CDR3nt: TGCGCCAGCAGCCCAAGTGGGGGACTAGCGGGAGTCGGGGAGCTGTTTTTT
CDR3aa: CASSPSGGLAGVGELFF

abundance: -
d_gene: TRBD2
v_gene: TRBV7-9
j_gene: TRBJ2-2
CDR3nt: TGTGCCAGCAGCCAACCTCCCGGGACTAGCACCGGGGAGCTGTTTTTT
CDR3aa: CASSQPPGTSTGELFF

abundance: -
d_gene: TRBD1
v_gene: TRBV10-3
j_gene: TRBJ2-7
CDR3nt: TGTGCCATCAGGCCCGGGACAGGTGCATACGAGCAGTACTTC
CDR3aa: CAIRPGTGAYEQYF

abundance: -
d_gene: -
v_gene: TRBV6-5
j_gene: TRBJ2-3
CDR3nt: TGTGCCAGCAGTAGGAATTTCCTAGCGACAGATACGCAGTATTTT
CDR3aa: CASSRNFLATDTQYF

abundance: -
d_gene: TRBD1
v_gene: TRBV27
j_gene: TRBJ1-4
CDR3nt: TGTGCCAGCAGCCCCGGGACAGGAGCAACTAATGAAAAACTGTTTTTT
CDR3aa: CASSPGTGATNEKLFF

abundance: -
d_gene: TRBD1
v_gene: TRBV7-9
j_gene: TRBJ2-7
CDR3nt: TGTGCCAGCAGCTTAGCTGGGACAGTTAAACCCTACGAGCAGTACTTC
CDR3aa: CASSLAGTVKPYEQYF

abundance: few
d_gene: TRBD1
v_gene: TRBV7-2
j_gene: TRBJ1-6
CDR3nt: TGTGCCAGCAGCTCGACAGGGGTTGGGTCACCCCTCCACTTT
CDR3aa: CASSSTGVGSPLHF

abundance: -
d_gene: -
v_gene: TRBV21-1
j_gene: TRBJ2-7
CDR3nt: TGTGCCAGCAGCAAAGCGGCGACAGGGGAGAAAACCTACGAGCAGTACTTC
CDR3aa: CASSKAATGEKTYEQYF

abundance: -
d_gene: -
v_gene: TRBV7-6
j_gene: TRBJ2-3
CDR3nt: TGTGCCAGCAGCCCATCACCCCCTCGGGGGAGCGTGACAGATACGCAGTATTTT
CDR3aa: CASSPSPPRGSVTDTQYF

abundance: -
d_gene: TRBD2
v_gene: TRBV7-2
j_gene: TRBJ2-1
CDR3nt: TGTGCCACCCGTCCCCCGGGACTAGCGGGGGGCAATGAGCAGTTCTTC
CDR3aa: CATRPPGLAGGNEQFF

abundance: -
d_gene: TRBD1
v_gene: TRBV27
j_gene: TRBJ1-5
CDR3nt: TGTGCCAGCAGGGACAGGCCTTATCAGCCCCAGCATTTT
CDR3aa: CASRDRPYQPQHF

abundance: -
d_gene: -
v_gene: TRBV12-2
j_gene: TRBJ2-1
CDR3nt: TGTGCAAGTCGCTCATCAGCGGGACTAGCGGGTGGGCCAGGGCTTTACAATGAGCAGTTCTTC
CDR3aa: CASRSSAGLAGGPGLYNEQFF

abundance: -
d_gene: TRBD1
v_gene: TRBV27
j_gene: TRBJ2-1
CDR3nt: TGTGCCAGCAGTGCGAACGCCGGGACAGGAAAGTTCTTC
CDR3aa: CASSANAGTGKFF

abundance: -
d_gene: -
v_gene: TRBV5-1
j_gene: TRBJ2-5
CDR3nt: TGCGCCAGCAGCTCCGCAGATTTACAGACCCAGTACTTC
CDR3aa: CASSSADLQTQYF

abundance: -
d_gene: -
v_gene: TRBV15
j_gene: TRBJ1-5
CDR3nt: TGTGCCACCAGCAGGACAGCGAAAAATCAGCCCCAGCATTTT
CDR3aa: CATSRTAKNQPQHF

abundance: -
d_gene: TRBD2
v_gene: TRBV7-8
j_gene: TRBJ2-1
CDR3nt: TGTGCCAGCAGCTTTGGGACTAGCGGTTACAATGAGCAGTTCTTC
CDR3aa: CASSFGTSGYNEQFF

abundance: -
d_gene: -
v_gene: TRBV5-1
j_gene: TRBJ2-2
CDR3nt: TGCGCCACCAAGGAGCAGGGGAACACCGGGGAGCTGTTTTTT
CDR3aa: CATKEQGNTGELFF

abundance: -
d_gene: -
v_gene: TRBV5-1
j_gene: TRBJ1-2
CDR3nt: TGCGCCAGCACGACAGACCCATCAAACTATGGCTACACCTTC
CDR3aa: CASTTDPSNYGYTF

abundance: -
d_gene: -
v_gene: TRBV5-5
j_gene: TRBJ1-3
CDR3nt: TGTGCCAGCAGGGCGGAAAGCTCTGGAAACACCATATATTTT
CDR3aa: CASRAESSGNTIYF

abundance: -
d_gene: TRBD2
v_gene: TRBV7-8
j_gene: TRBJ2-1
CDR3nt: TGTGCCAGCAGCCGTCCGGGACTAGCGGGGGGGAATGAGCAGTTCTTC
CDR3aa: CASSRPGLAGGNEQFF

abundance: -
d_gene: -
v_gene: TRBV6-1
j_gene: TRBJ1-2
CDR3nt: TGTGCCAGCAGTGATGGGGGGGCGGGGAACTATGGCTACACCTTC
CDR3aa: CASSDGGAGNYGYTF

abundance: -
d_gene: -
v_gene: TRBV7-2
j_gene: TRBJ1-2
CDR3nt: TGTGCCAGCAGCCCTGAGGGACTCCGACTGAGCTACACCTTC
CDR3aa: CASSPEGLRLSYTF

abundance: -
d_gene: -
v_gene: TRBV6-5
j_gene: TRBJ1-3
CDR3nt: TGTGCCAGCAGTTACTCTAGTTTCTCTGGAAACACCATATATTTT
CDR3aa: CASSYSSFSGNTIYF

abundance: once
d_gene: -
v_gene: TRBV28
j_gene: TRBJ2-1
CDR3nt: TGTGCCAGCATTGTCCCCGGGGGTGGTAATGAGCAGTTCTTC
CDR3aa: CASIVPGGGNEQFF

abundance: -
d_gene: -
v_gene: TRBV6-1
j_gene: TRBJ1-1
CDR3nt: TGTGCCAGCGGCCGCTACACTGAAGCTTTCTTT
CDR3aa: CASGRYTEAFF

abundance: -
d_gene: TRBD2
v_gene: TRBV7-2
j_gene: TRBJ2-1
CDR3nt: TGTGCCAGCAGCTTAGTAGCGGGGGTCGACAATGAGCAGTTCTTC
CDR3aa: CASSLVAGVDNEQFF

abundance: -
d_gene: TRBD1
v_gene: TRBV5-1
j_gene: TRBJ1-6
CDR3nt: TGCGCCAGCAGCTTTCAACAGGGGAATTCACCCCTCCACTTT
CDR3aa: CASSFQQGNSPLHF

abundance: once
d_gene: TRBD2
v_gene: TRBV5-4
j_gene: TRBJ2-2
CDR3nt: TGTGCCAGCAGCTCCGCGGGACTAGGTACCGGGGAGCTGTTTTTT
CDR3aa: CASSSAGLGTGELFF